These 31 T cell receptor beta chains share one sample of origin, sequenced in a study of T cells in Graves' hyperthyroidism and ophthalmopathy. Template material for amplifying TCR beta CDR3 regions consisted of RNA transcripts. With the HTBI primer set, the TCR CDR3 went through a first round of RT-PCR. TCRdb ran MiXCR on the multiplex PCR reads and lists one entry per CDR3 protein. The profile covers roughly 600,000 distinct CDR3 sequences, with 13% to 15% appearing a single time and 9.5% to 15% taken by the ten largest. The sequenced sample consisted of blood. The receptors derive from a woman between 50 and 59 years old with Graves' ophthalmopathy.

This chain connects TRBV18 to TRBJ2-7; 7 bases fit TRBD1. The V and J ends lost 0 bases and 7 bases, in that order; junction bases with no gene match: 9. The CDR3 loop spans 15 amino acids. Germline CDR1 and CDR2: KGHSH and LQKENI. The CDR3 DNA reads as TGTGCCAGCTCACCACCCCACAGACAGGGTCGGGAGCAGTACTTC. This gives the protein CASSPPHRQGREQYF.

The CDR3 reads CASNEPGLGNNEQFF. Written as DNA, the CDR3 is TGTGCCAGTAACGAACCGGGACTAGGGAACAATGAGCAGTTCTTC. The J gene is TRBJ2-1, the V gene TRBV6-1, with 8 bases matching TRBD2. Germline lookup yields CDR1 MNHNS and CDR2 SASEGT. The CDR3 length is 15 residues. V gave up 9 bases and J gave up 5 bases; unmatched junction bases: 12.

This clonotype was detected a few times. In DNA, the CDR3 is TGTGCCAGCACAACAGGGACTGGCTACACCTTC. The encoded protein is CASTTGTGYTF. This chain connects TRBV28 to TRBJ1-2, with a tentative D call TRBD1 (6 bases). Trimming cost V 7 bases and J 7 bases, with 10 bases left between them. Germline V CDR1 and CDR2: MDHEN, SYDVKM. The CDR3 runs to 11 residues.

In its sample, this clonotype was seen many times. V gene TRBV7-8 combines with J gene TRBJ2-1, with a tentative D call TRBD2 (6 bases). From germline, CDR1 is SGHVS and CDR2 FQNEAQ. Trimming pared 2 bases from V and 7 bases from J, leaving 15 bases between. The CDR3 is made up of 15 amino acids. This CDR3 reads CASSLIIGAGNEQFF. The CDR3 DNA reads TGTGCCAGCAGCTTAATAATAGGGGCGGGGAATGAGCAGTTCTTC.

In its sample, this clonotype was seen many times. This chain connects TRBV7-3 to TRBJ2-1; 7 bases match TRBD2. CDR1 SGHTA and CDR2 FQGTGA come from the germline V gene. This CDR3 has 17 amino acids. V lost 4 bases, J lost 9 bases, and 18 bases stayed unmatched. Written as DNA, the CDR3 is TGTGCCAGCAGCTCCGGGGGGACGGACGTACAGTTCAGTGAGCAGTTCTTC. It specifies CASSSGGTDVQFSEQFF.

V gene TRBV18 combines with J gene TRBJ2-5; 10 nucleotides agree with TRBD1. V gave up 2 bases and J gave up 5 bases; unmatched junction bases: 5. CDR1 is KGHSH and CDR2 is LQKENI in the germline V gene. The CDR3 is 15 residues long. CDR3 protein: CASSPDRGHGETQYF. The DNA for the CDR3 is TGTGCCAGCTCACCAGACAGGGGGCATGGGGAGACCCAGTACTTC.

This clonotype appeared once. The junction and the germline gene differ at one end; a read error may be behind it. V gene TRBV24-1 combines with J gene TRBJ2-2, with 16 bases fitting TRBD2. Germline-derived CDR1 and CDR2 are KGHDR and SFDVKD. The CDR3 runs to 19 residues. The CDR3 DNA reads as TGTGCCAGCAGTCCCCTTAACCTGGGACTAGCGGGAGGGACCGGGGAGCTGTTTTTT. Its translation: CASSPLNLGLAGGTGELFF.

CDR3 in amino acids: CASSGSGQVLSNQPQHF. CDR3 coding DNA: TGTGCCAGCAGTGGATCGGGACAGGTCCTTAGCAATCAGCCCCAGCATTTT. The chain carries TRBV6-2 or TRBV6-3 and TRBJ1-5; the match to TRBD1 covers 8 bases. Germline V gene sequence: CDR1 MNHEY, CDR2 SVGEGT. V gave up 5 bases and J gave up 0 bases; unmatched junction bases: 9. CDR3 length: 17 amino acids.

Comment on this clonotype: The conserved phenylalanine or tryptophan normally closing the CDR3 is absent here, so this likely arose from a read error. The chain links TRBV28 to TRBJ1-1, with D unclear. CDR3 length equals 11 residues. Trimming shortened V by 1 base and J by 5 bases, and 2 bases separated the two germline ends. The germline CDR1 and CDR2 sequences are MDHEN and SYDVKM. Here the CDR3 DNA reads TGTGCCAGCAGTTTATTTACTGAAGCTTTCCTT. Translated, it gives CASSLFTEAFL.

The table lists this clonotype with many counts. The chain joins TRBV28 to TRBJ2-3, with TRBD2 identical over 12 bases. The V gene's germline CDR1 is MDHEN and CDR2 SYDVKM. V was clipped by 3 bases and J by 3 bases; unmatched bases: 7. The CDR3 covers 17 residues. The CDR3 DNA follows: TGTGCCAGCAGTTTCGGACTAGCGGGATCCGTTACAGATACGCAGTATTTT. Translating gives CASSFGLAGSVTDTQYF.

CDR3 DNA sequence: TGTGCCAGCACCGAAAAGTTCACAGATACGCAGTATTTT. Its protein product is CASTEKFTDTQYF. The chain joins TRBV5-4 to TRBJ2-3; no clear D gene. The germline gives CDR1 SGHNT, CDR2 YYREEE (reference sequence). The ends were cut back, 6 bases at V and 2 bases at J, with 10 bases in the middle. The CDR3 spans 13 residues. The full variable domain, rest sourced from reference TRBV5-4 and TRBJ2-3, is ETGVTQSPTHLIKTRGQQVTLRCSSQSGHNTVSWYQQALGQGPQFIFQYYREEENGRGNFPPRFSGLQFPNYSSELNVNALELDDSALYLCASTEKFTDTQYFGPGTRLTVL.

This clonotype was found many times. This rearrangement joins TRBV7-9 to TRBJ2-7; a possible D gene is TRBD2 (5 bases). Trimming pared 5 bases from V and 4 bases from J, leaving 12 bases between. The CDR3 is 13 residues long. From germline, CDR1 is SEHNR and CDR2 FQNEAQ (reference sequence). The DNA for the CDR3 is TGTGCCAGCAGCGGTAGGACTGGATACGAGCAGTACTTC. As protein: CASSGRTGYEQYF.

This chain joins TRBV6-1 and TRBJ1-2; the D gene is possibly TRBD1 (5 bases). This CDR3 spans 14 amino acids. The V end lost 3 bases, the J end lost 8 bases, and 16 bases lay between the germline ends. Looked up from germline, CDR1 is MNHNS and CDR2 is SASEGT. CDR3 residues: CASSDTGVWGGYTF. The CDR3 region has the DNA TGTGCCAGCAGTGATACGGGAGTTTGGGGCGGCTACACCTTC.

This clonotype was detected many times. V and J are TRBV28 and TRBJ2-5, with TRBD1 matching 8 bases. The CDR3 totals 17 residues. Germline CDR1 MDHEN, CDR2 SYDVKM. V trimming: 2 bases; J trimming: 5 bases; junction bases outside the gene matches: 13. CDR3 nucleotides: TGTGCCAGCAGTTTAAGTACGGACAGGGAACGGCGGGAGACCCAGTACTTC. As protein: CASSLSTDRERRETQYF.

Here the CDR3 DNA reads TGTGCCAGCAGCTCCGCAGGGGTCCAGGGGAATCAGCCCCAGCATTTT. Its protein product is CASSSAGVQGNQPQHF. The chain is built from TRBV7-9 and TRBJ1-5, with D perhaps TRBD1 (6 bases). The CDR3 consists of 16 residues. Trimming shortened V by 4 bases and J by 4 bases, and 17 bases separated the two germline ends. Germline V lookup: CDR1 SEHNR, CDR2 FQNEAQ (reference sequence).

The table lists this clonotype with many counts. The V call is TRBV20-1, the J call TRBJ2-3; D unresolved. This CDR3 region has 13 residues. In germline, CDR1 is DFQATT, CDR2 SNEGSKA (reference sequence). V was trimmed by 6 bases and J by 4 bases, leaving 14 bases between them. DNA for the CDR3: TGCAGTGCAGCCCAAGATACGGCAGATACGCAGTATTTT. Its protein is CSAAQDTADTQYF.

This clonotype was seen only a few times. The V and J genes are TRBV29-1 and TRBJ2-5; a possible D gene is TRBD2 (5 bases). Trimming left V 4 bases short and J 1 base short, with 10 bases between. This CDR3 contains 13 residues. Germline V gene data show CDR1 as SQVTM and CDR2 as ANQGSEA. CDR3 in DNA: TGCAGCGTTGTCAAGCGGTTCCAAGAGACCCAGTACTTC. It codes for CSVVKRFQETQYF.

In its sample, this clonotype was seen many times. The chain uses TRBV18 and TRBJ2-1, with D tentatively TRBD1 or TRBD2 (7 bases each). Germline V lookup: CDR1 KGHSH, CDR2 LQKENI. This CDR3 has 18 residues. Trimming left V 4 bases short and J 7 bases short, with 26 bases between. The CDR3 DNA sequence: TGTGCCAGCTCACAGTCCCCTCTAGCGGACAGGCCTAGAAATGAGCAGTTCTTC. Translation gives CASSQSPLADRPRNEQFF. The complete variable domain, with remaining parts taken from reference TRBV18 and TRBJ2-1, reads NAGVMQNPRHLVRRRGQEARLRCSPMKGHSHVYWYRQLPEEGLKFMVYLQKENIIDESGMPKERFSAEFPKEGPSILRIQQVVRGDSAAYFCASSQSPLADRPRNEQFFGPGTRLTVL.

V gene TRBV28 combines with J gene TRBJ2-3, with 10 bases fitting TRBD1. After removal of 1 base from V and 6 bases from J, the junction contained 4 bases not matched to a gene. The length of the CDR3 is 15 residues. Germline CDR1 and CDR2: MDHEN and SYDVKM. The CDR3 bases are TGTGCCAGCAGTTTATTGACAGGGGGCGCGGATACGCAGTATTTT. This codes for CASSLLTGGADTQYF.

This clonotype was observed at least ten times. The chain carries TRBV20-1 and TRBJ1-4; D might be TRBD1 (5 bases). Germline values: CDR1 DFQATT, CDR2 SNEGSKA (reference sequence). Trimming removed 4 bases from V and 7 bases from J, with 10 bases in between. CDR3 length equals 12 residues. CDR3 DNA: TGCAGTGCTACACAGGCGGGTGAAAAACTGTTTTTT. Amino acid sequence: CSATQAGEKLFF.

This clonotype came up many times. The chain carries TRBV18 and TRBJ1-6; D is undetermined. Between the trimmed V and J ends, which lost 6 bases and 0 bases, there was a span of 6 bases. The CDR3 contains 14 residues. Germline V gives CDR1 KGHSH, CDR2 LQKENI. The CDR3 reads CASSPSSYNSPLHF. The CDR3 DNA is TGTGCCAGCTCGCCCAGCTCCTATAATTCACCCCTCCACTTT.

This clonotype appeared many times. The V gene is TRBV20-1, the J gene TRBJ2-1; 12 bases are a match to TRBD2. This CDR3 has 18 residues. Unmatched junction bases numbered 20, after V lost 6 bases and J lost 8 bases. Germline V CDR1 and CDR2: DFQATT, SNEGSKA (reference sequence). CDR3 sequence (DNA): TGCAGTGCCACAACTAGGGGAGCTAGCGGGAGGGTTCGATATGAGCAGTTCTTC. This codes for CSATTRGASGRVRYEQFF.

This clonotype has just a few counts. V usage is TRBV20-1 and J usage is TRBJ2-1, with 11 bases that match TRBD2. This CDR3 contains 15 residues. The germline V gene encodes CDR1 DFQATT and CDR2 SNEGSKA (reference sequence). After removal of 4 bases from V and 5 bases from J, the junction contained 7 bases not matched to a gene. This CDR3 is CSAKFGTSGDNEQFF. CDR3 DNA sequence: TGCAGTGCTAAGTTCGGGACTAGCGGAGACAATGAGCAGTTCTTC.

The sample holds a few counts of this clonotype. The chain links TRBV11-3 to TRBJ1-3, with D possibly being TRBD1 (6 bases). The CDR3 extends over 15 amino acids. From germline, CDR1 is SGHNT and CDR2 YENEEA. The germline V and J ends were trimmed by 3 bases and 2 bases, with 11 bases remaining between them. DNA for the CDR3: TGTGCCAGCAGCTTTGGCCCAGGGGCTGGAAACACCATATATTTT. Protein product: CASSFGPGAGNTIYF.

This clonotype was counted many times. The rearrangement links TRBV12-3 or TRBV12-4 to TRBJ1-1; tentatively, D is TRBD1 (5 bases). CDR3 length equals 15 residues. The V end was cut by 7 bases, the J end by 0 bases, with 15 bases between. Written as DNA, the CDR3 is TGTGCCAGCACCAAAGCGGGGACCATGAACACTGAAGCTTTCTTT. This gives the protein CASTKAGTMNTEAFF.

Ten or more counts support this clonotype. The chain recombines TRBV20-1 with TRBJ2-7, with D unresolved. V lost 0 bases and J 2 bases, leaving 17 bases between the germline ends. Germline CDR1 DFQATT, CDR2 SNEGSKA (reference sequence). The CDR3 has 16 residues. The CDR3 bases are TGCAGTGCTAGAGATTGGAAAGGGTCGGGCCCCTACGAGCAGTACTTC. Protein sequence: CSARDWKGSGPYEQYF.

This clonotype was observed many times. The CDR3 loop is CASSRGGVNQPQHF. The DNA for the CDR3 is TGCGCCAGCAGTCGAGGGGGAGTTAATCAGCCCCAGCATTTT. The chain recombines TRBV5-1 with TRBJ1-5; D perhaps matches TRBD1 (6 bases). Trimming cost V 5 bases and J 4 bases, with 13 bases left between them. Germline CDR1 and CDR2: SGHRS and YFSETQ. This CDR3 contains 14 residues.

As DNA, the CDR3 is TGTGCCACCAGTGATTGGCTAGCGGGAGGGCCAGGGAACACCGGGGAGCTGTTTTTT. It yields the protein CATSDWLAGGPGNTGELFF. The chain has TRBV24-1 and TRBJ2-2; 12 nucleotides agree with TRBD2. The CDR3 has 19 amino acids. The germline V gene encodes CDR1 KGHDR and CDR2 SFDVKD. Trimming removed 2 bases from V and 1 base from J; junction bases left unmatched: 7.

This clonotype showed up many times. This chain connects TRBV3-1 to TRBJ1-1; TRBD1 might be the D (6 bases). This CDR3 is 14 amino acids long. CDR1 is LGHDT, CDR2 YNNKEL, per germline (reference sequence). V lost 3 bases to trimming and J lost 1 base, with 9 bases between them. The CDR3 DNA reads TGTGCCAGCAGCCACGGACAGAAGAACACTGAAGCTTTCTTT. Protein sequence: CASSHGQKNTEAFF.

This clonotype was seen many times. The J gene is TRBJ1-1, the V gene TRBV11-1, with D possibly being TRBD1 (6 bases). Germline-derived CDR1 and CDR2 are SGHAT and FQDESV (reference sequence). The CDR3 has 13 residues. The V end lost 5 bases, the J end lost 6 bases, and 13 bases lay between the germline ends. The CDR3 loop reads CASSLYRDSEAFF. The CDR3 DNA sequence: TGTGCCAGCAGCCTATACAGGGATTCTGAAGCTTTCTTT.

This clonotype was counted ten times or more. V gene TRBV18 combines with J gene TRBJ1-2; the match to TRBD1 covers 10 bases. There are 17 residues in the CDR3. The germline CDR1 and CDR2 sequences are KGHSH and LQKENI. V was pared by 6 bases and J by 5 bases, with 15 bases of the junction left unmatched. The CDR3 nucleotides read TGTGCCAGCTCCCCCGGGACAGGGGAGCTTATTTGGTATGGCTACACCTTC. It specifies CASSPGTGELIWYGYTF.